This is a list of T cell receptor beta chains from one sample in a study of graft-versus-host responses after intestinal transplantation. Their recognized antigens are unknown. Method: immunoSEQ multiplex PCR; TCRdb's copy keeps in-frame clones and lacks some. Of 65,000 to 90,000 clones listed, roughly nine tenths are singletons. The sequencing used unstimulated CD8+ T cells sorted from spleen or lymph node cells, collected before intestinal transplant. The receptors shown here come from a human donor who received an intestinal transplant. Each CDR3 is given with its conserved first and last residue. A D gene is named only where the DNA matches it firmly. Not all rows give a size; the values are once, few, many and, for expanded clones, a class.

v_call	clone_size	j_call	d_call	cdr3_aa	cdr3_nt
TRBV9	.	TRBJ1-1	.	CASSAGSYTEAFF	TGTGCCAGCAGTGCAGGAAGCTACACTGAAGCTTTCTTT
TRBV11-1	.	TRBJ2-7	TRBD2	CAGGTSGGTYEQYF	TGTGCCGGCGGAACTAGCGGAGGGACCTACGAGCAGTACTTC
TRBV7-6	.	TRBJ1-1	.	CASSLYRNTEAFF	TGTGCCAGCAGCCTATACAGGAACACTGAAGCTTTCTTT
TRBV5-1	.	TRBJ2-3	TRBD2	CASSSWTSGGAGTDTQYF	TGCGCCAGCAGCTCCTGGACTAGCGGGGGGGCGGGCACAGATACGCAGTATTTT
TRBV27	.	TRBJ2-4	.	CASSLSTTGVQYF	TGTGCCAGCAGTTTATCGACCACGGGGGTTCAGTACTTC
TRBV28	.	TRBJ2-5	.	CASSFTGYPQETQYF	TGTGCCAGCAGTTTTACAGGGTACCCTCAAGAGACCCAGTACTTC
TRBV27	.	TRBJ2-1	.	CASSLGRHNEQFF	TGTGCCAGCAGTCTGGGGCGCCACAATGAGCAGTTCTTC
TRBV10-3	once	TRBJ2-7	.	CAISESTGEVSYEQYF	TGTGCCATCAGTGAGTCTACAGGGGAGGTATCCTACGAGCAGTACTTC
TRBV9	.	TRBJ2-3	TRBD2	CASSVASGGTDTQYF	TGTGCCAGCAGCGTAGCTAGCGGGGGGACAGATACGCAGTATTTT
TRBV28	.	TRBJ1-4	.	CASSWEQATNEKLFF	TGTGCCAGCAGTTGGGAACAGGCAACTAATGAAAAACTGTTTTTT
TRBV14	few	TRBJ1-1	TRBD1	CASSQGQLNTEAFF	TGTGCCAGCAGCCAGGGACAGTTAAACACTGAAGCTTTCTTT
TRBV5-5	.	TRBJ1-2	.	CASSLVGPPRPANYGYTF	TGTGCCAGCAGCTTGGTGGGGCCACCGCGCCCCGCTAACTATGGCTACACCTTC
TRBV29-1	once	TRBJ1-1	.	CSVLGEGTEAFF	TGCAGCGTCCTAGGGGAAGGCACTGAAGCTTTCTTT
TRBV5-8	.	TRBJ2-2	TRBD2	CASSLVRREIAGELFF	TGTGCCAGCAGCTTGGTGCGGCGGGAGATCGCCGGGGAGCTGTTTTTT
TRBV5-1	.	TRBJ2-5	.	CASSFSGETQYF	TGCGCCAGCAGTTTTTCAGGGGAGACCCAGTACTTC
TRBV7-8	.	TRBJ1-4	.	CASSLGAGVGEKLFF	TGTGCCAGCAGCTTAGGTGCAGGGGTAGGCGAAAAACTGTTTTTT
TRBV10-1	.	TRBJ2-1	TRBD2	CASSFGGEVFF	TGCGCCAGCAGTTTCGGGGGGGAGGTGTTCTTC
TRBV27	.	TRBJ1-5	.	CASSSNAYSNQPQHF	TGTGCCAGCAGTTCAAACGCCTATAGCAATCAGCCCCAGCATTTT
TRBV9	.	TRBJ2-7	.	CASSPPLAGDVEQYF	TGTGCCAGCAGCCCCCCCCTGGCAGGGGATGTCGAGCAGTACTTC
TRBV5-5	.	TRBJ2-5	TRBD2	CASSHHTFDGGIETQYF	TGTGCCAGCAGCCACCATACATTCGACGGGGGGATTGAGACCCAGTACTTC
TRBV29-1	.	TRBJ2-1	TRBD1	CSVELGDRVYNEQFF	TGCAGCGTTGAATTGGGGGACAGGGTTTACAATGAGCAGTTCTTC
TRBV28	once	TRBJ2-7	.	CASSLCYGQPNDEQYF	TGTGCCAGCAGTTTATGCTATGGACAGCCTAATGACGAGCAGTACTTC